This T cell receptor (beta chain) stems from a study of blood T cell repertoires in COVID-19. Profiling relied on immunoSEQ multiplex PCR, and the TCRdb table lists in-frame clones only, not all of them. The sample includes hundreds of thousands of clones, roughly 85% seen only once; the top ten take about 5.5%. V was clipped by 6 bases and J by 4 bases; unmatched bases: 9. Germline CDR1 MDHEN, CDR2 SYDVKM. The CDR3 spans 15 residues. Cohort 3 donors counted as recovered after two negative PCRs, clearance, or resolved symptoms. The sequence derives from a woman between 40 and 55 years old who had recovered from COVID-19. The chain is built from TRBV28 and TRBJ2-3; TRBD2 aligns across 8 bases. The sample was PBMCs or T cells enriched from blood (not recorded which). CDR3 amino acids: CASSPRTSNSDTQYF. The CDR3 coding sequence is TGTGCCAGCAGCCCCCGGACTAGCAATTCAGATACGCAGTATTTT.